This T cell receptor (beta chain) was sequenced during a study of OX40 agonist ivuxolimab in advanced cancers. Looking at the study overall: The costimulatory receptor OX40 (CD134) was targeted by ivuxolimab, a fully human IgG2 agonistic monoclonal antibody. Among the roughly 52 dose-escalation patients, about 20 had hepatocellular carcinoma, roughly 15 melanoma, 9 renal cell carcinoma and 9 head and neck cancer. Three dose-escalation patients achieved partial responses, one with hepatocellular carcinoma and two with cutaneous melanoma. A male proportion of nearly 85% and a mean age of approximately 55 years, ranging from about 23 to 90, were recorded for the dose-escalation cohort. The purpose of peripheral TCRbeta sequencing was to test whether ivuxolimab changed TCR sequence diversity and led to clonal T-cell expansion. Intravenous ivuxolimab was administered to patients every 2 weeks at six dose levels: 0.01, 0.1, 0.3, 1.5, 3 and 10 mg/kg. The paper covers the monotherapy dose-escalation part of the phase I ivuxolimab trial, which included N of about 50 patients. Prior anti-PD-1, anti-PD-L1 or anti-CTLA-4 therapy was permitted, and checkpoint inhibitors had been received by about 36% of dose-escalation patients. The paper's findings and limits, for the study overall: Low levels of normalized T-cell clonal expansion were also seen in some nonresponding patients. On average, CD8+ T cells showed more expanded clones than CD4+ T cells after ivuxolimab. The antigen specificity of the clonally expanded peripheral T cells was not determined. In the 0.1-3.0 mg/kg groups, partial responders had among the lowest normalized peripheral clonal expansion, particularly in CD8+ T cells. At doses of 0.1 to 3.0 mg/kg, clonal expansion of both CD4+ and CD8+ blood T cells was observed from baseline to week 6.

Comments on this clone: Its antigen specificity is not known. Base qualities are not provided; no much larger clone lies one nucleotide away.

Genomic DNA was isolated from the sorted cells so that the TCRbeta CDR3 region could be sequenced. The immunoSEQ Assay was used for sequencing of TCRbeta CDR3 regions. Imported from immuneACCESS, the table was reduced by TCRdb to in-frame sequences with V and J called. These copies leave out some clones; in studies compared against another copy, an unresolved V gene accounts for under half, and the cause of the remainder is not known. In all, the sample holds more than 65,000 clones, and 84% of those were seen once. 25% of the sample is held by the ten biggest clonotypes. The trial excluded patients who had a history of autoimmune disease or who were on systemic immunosuppression. Peripheral blood for TCR sequencing was collected from all dose cohorts at baseline, on cycle 4 day 1, and on cycle 7 day 1. The samples were taken from a phase I, first-in-human, multicenter, open-label dose-escalation trial of ivuxolimab. Adults with locally advanced or metastatic melanoma, renal cell, hepatocellular, or head and neck squamous cell carcinoma were enrolled in the trial. CD4+ and CD8+ T cells were sorted separately from peripheral blood before TCR sequencing.

The origin of this receptor is an adult with an advanced solid tumor such as melanoma, head and neck, liver or kidney cancer. The source was CD4+ or CD8+ T cells sorted from blood, collected in a trial of the OX40 agonist ivuxolimab.

The nucleotides read TGTGCCATCAAACTGGAATGGAACTCACCCCTCCACTTT. Its translation reads: CAIKLEWNSPLHF. This sequence uses TRBV10-3 and TRBJ1-6, with no confidently assigned D gene. For CDR1 and CDR2, the germline V gene lists ENHRY and SYGVKD. V is pared back by 7 bases and J by 10 bases, with 14 bases lying between the germline termini. The CDR3 starts with the cysteine, ends with the phenylalanine, and has 13 residues. Only the CDR3 region is kept as DNA, spanning 39 bases read in frame from base 1.